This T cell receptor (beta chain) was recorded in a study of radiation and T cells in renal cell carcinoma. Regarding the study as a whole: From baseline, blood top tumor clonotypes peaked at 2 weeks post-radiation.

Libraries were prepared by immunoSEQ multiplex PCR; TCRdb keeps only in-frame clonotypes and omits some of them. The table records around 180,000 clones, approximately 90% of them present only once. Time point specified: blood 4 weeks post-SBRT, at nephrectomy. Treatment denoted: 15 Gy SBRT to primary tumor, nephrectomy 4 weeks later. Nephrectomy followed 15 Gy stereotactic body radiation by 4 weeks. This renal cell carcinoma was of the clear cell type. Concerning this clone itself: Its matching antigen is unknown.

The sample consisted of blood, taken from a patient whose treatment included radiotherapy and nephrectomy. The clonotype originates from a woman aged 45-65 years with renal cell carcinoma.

The CDR3 sequence is CASSVAGGPDTQYF. CDR3 nucleotides: TGTGCCAGTAGCGTAGCGGGGGGGCCAGATACGCAGTATTTT. This chain joins TRBV19 and TRBJ2-3, with 11 bases that match TRBD2. Germline CDR1 LNHDA, CDR2 SQIVND (reference sequence). The J segment lost 4 bases and the V segment lost 6 bases, leaving 3 bases of the junction unmatched. The CDR3 consists of 14 residues. Complete variable domain (other parts from reference TRBV19 and TRBJ2-3): DGGITQSPKYLFRKEGQNVTLSCEQNLNHDAMYWYRQDPGQGLRLIYYSQIVNDFQKGDIAEGYSVSREKKESFPLTVTSAQKNPTAFYLCASSVAGGPDTQYFGPGTRLTVL.